Included here is one TCR beta chain sequence, with context. Its antigen is still unknown. No qualities accompany the bases; no much larger clone lies one base away. Library construction relied on 5' RACE. The sequencer was an Illumina HiSeq 2500. A second roughly 7 to 11 cycle PCR used a sample-barcoded 5' primer and a J-beta primer mix. A unique molecular identifier was introduced onto each TCR beta cDNA molecule by a template-switch 5' adaptor carrying 12 random nucleotides. Each sample yielded at least 2.5 million CDR3-containing paired-end reads. First-strand cDNA was synthesized from all RNA with the Mint cDNA synthesis kit, primed by a TRBC-specific oligonucleotide. Following uracil-DNA glycosylase treatment, all cDNA underwent a first 18-cycle PCR with the universal primers M1SS and BC2_uni_R. Per the authors' processing: Each sample was normalized by randomly selecting 1 million high-quality reads, each carrying a distinct molecular identifier. Reads sharing molecular identifiers were discarded rather than binned into consensus sequences. CDR3 identification, clonotype clustering and error correction used MiTCR with a Q25 quality threshold and the strictest error-elimination algorithm. A nonparametric unseen species model using Euler transformation provided a lower-bound estimate of total TCR beta diversity. TCRdb reworked the public reads: Q25 trimming with fastp, MiXCR clone assembly, productive beta chains retained. When rows share a CDR3 protein, they turn into one entry using the most common DNA and genes. For this entry, the V and J calls and clone size follow TCRdb and not the study's own pipeline. For this sample the table gives fewer than 900,000 distinct CDR3 sequences, of which 36% were detected only once. The ten largest make up under 15% of the sample.

Trimming takes 1 base off V and 1 base off J; junction bases not matched to a gene: 5. Taken from the germline V gene, the CDR1 and CDR2 loops are SGHTA and FQGNSA. The CDR3, cysteine through phenylalanine, is 16 amino acids long. Only the CDR3 part of the read is kept: 48 bases, read in frame from the first base. The donors were 40 or so Caucasian individuals from Russia, aged 6 to 90 years, who were systemically healthy. Approximately 9.7 milliliters of peripheral blood were drawn from each donor into EDTA-treated Vacutainer tubes. Ficoll-Paque density-gradient centrifugation was used to isolate PBMCs, with at least 6 million obtained per sample. Trizol reagent was used to extract total RNA from PBMCs, with at least 6 micrograms per sample. Naive CD45RAhigh/CD27high T cell percentages were measured by flow cytometry on a PBMC aliquot from every donor. The data were taken from a study of blood T cells in healthy people across ages (dated by TCRdb to between 2015 and 2017). For context, the study as a whole: In model experiments, template switching captured about one uniquely barcoded TCR beta cDNA molecule for every two T cells. Donors were grouped into four age groups: young (average roughly 17 years), middle-aged (around 39), aged (about 60) and long-lived (roughly 80). Age-related changes in TCR beta repertoire diversity were measured in the study by deep sequencing normalized with unique cDNA molecular identifiers. For two donors (one aged 18 to 30 and one aged 80 or older), the study analyzed two additional independent replicas of 1 million unique cDNA reads from the same blood draw. Donors of different ages were randomly distributed across sequencing lanes to avoid experimental bias.

Paper-wide results and their limitations: Compared with the aged group, the long-lived group had more naive CD4+ T cells, fewer expanded clones and increased TCR diversity, a pattern suggesting age selection. Conclusive comparison of naive and antigen-experienced compartments was prevented by the profiling of bulk unsorted PBMCs. Total diversity estimates from one million sequenced T cells were considered lower bounds and underestimates. Donor CMV infection status was unknown, potentially confounding age-related changes in expanded clonotypes. The percentage of naive T cells measured by flow cytometry correlated strongly with observed TCR beta diversity. Observed TCR beta diversity per million T cells fell roughly linearly with age, and a significant reduction was already apparent by age roughly 40.

The specimen sequenced was blood. Here the chain combines TRBV7-2 and TRBJ2-7; 9 middle bases align to TRBD2. The origin of this receptor is a man between 18 and 35 years old in good health. Read as DNA, the sequence is TGTGCCAGCAGCTTAGGTCCTAGCGGGGTTTCCTACGAGCAGTACTTC. This yields the protein CASSLGPSGVSYEQYF.